The 7 T cell receptor beta chains given below trace back to one sample, sequenced in a study of blood T cell repertoires in COVID-19 (dated by TCRdb to about 2020). The library was built by means of the immunoSEQ multiplex PCR assay. Imported from immuneACCESS, the table was reduced by TCRdb to in-frame sequences with V and J called. These copies leave out some clones; in studies compared against another copy, an unresolved V gene accounts for under half, and the cause of the remainder is not known. This sample is represented by tens of thousands of clones; around 90% of them were singletons. The top ten clonotypes cover around 16% of the sample. Material for sequencing was peripheral blood. These receptor sequences come from a male donor with acute or convalescent COVID-19.

This sequence joins TRBV5-8 and TRBJ1-5, with D hard to call. Germline V gene sequence: CDR1 SGHTS, CDR2 YDEGEE. V lost 0 bases to trimming and J lost 2 bases, with 9 bases between them. CDR3 length: 15 residues. CDR3: CASSLGLAGNQPQHF. In nucleotides, the CDR3 is TGTGCCAGCAGCTTGGGCTTGGCAGGCAATCAGCCCCAGCATTTT.

The V gene is TRBV19, the J gene TRBJ1-5; maybe TRBD1 (5 bases). The CDR3 length is 18 residues. V was clipped by 5 bases and J by 0 bases, with 20 bases between them. Germline CDR1 and CDR2: LNHDA and SQIVND (reference sequence). The CDR3 coding sequence is TGTGCCAGTAGTGTCCGGACATTCTCCGGGGGTAGCAATCAGCCCCAGCATTTT. Its translation: CASSVRTFSGGSNQPQHF.

The V and J genes are TRBV6-2 or TRBV6-3 and TRBJ1-5, with TRBD1 as a possible D gene (5 bases). The CDR3 is 20 residues long. V was cut by 5 bases and J by 0 bases, with 26 bases left in between. Germline CDR1 MNHEY, CDR2 SVGEGT. The CDR3 spells CASSPDRGTGGLHSNQPQHF. Here the CDR3 DNA reads TGTGCCAGCAGTCCCGACCGTGGGACGGGAGGGCTACATAGCAATCAGCCCCAGCATTTT.

The rearrangement links TRBV19 to TRBJ2-1, with 7 bases matching TRBD1. Per the germline V gene, CDR1 is LNHDA and CDR2 is SQIVND (reference sequence). The length of the CDR3 is 17 residues. V gave up 0 bases and J gave up 3 bases; unmatched junction bases: 8. The CDR3: CASSIDIDRALYNEQFF. The CDR3 coding sequence is TGTGCCAGTAGTATAGATATCGACAGGGCCCTCTACAATGAGCAGTTCTTC.

The chain combines TRBV19 with TRBJ2-1; possibly TRBD1 for D (7 bases). Germline V CDR1 and CDR2: LNHDA, SQIVND (reference sequence). V was cut by 10 bases and J by 9 bases, with 19 bases left in between. This CDR3 is built from 13 residues. CDR3 residues: CATAEGAYGEQFF. CDR3 sequence (DNA): TGTGCCACCGCGGAGGGGGCTTATGGTGAGCAGTTCTTC.

The count of this clone is one. This sequence joins TRBV5-1 and TRBJ2-5, with unresolved D. CDR1 is SGHRS, CDR2 YFSETQ, per germline. Trimming took 2 bases from V and 5 from J, leaving 10 bases between them. The CDR3 runs 13 residues. CDR3 residues: CASSFTVSETQYF. DNA of the CDR3: TGCGCCAGCAGCTTCACGGTGAGCGAGACCCAGTACTTC.

This clone was detected only once. The J gene is TRBJ2-5, the V gene TRBV18, with D perhaps TRBD1 (7 bases). V was cut by 5 bases and J by 2 bases, with 15 bases left in between. The CDR3 loop spans 15 amino acids. Germline CDR1 and CDR2: KGHSH and LQKENI. The DNA of the CDR3 is TGTGCCAGCTCATCAGGGGGGTTGGGTCAAGAGACCCAGTACTTC. Protein sequence: CASSSGGLGQETQYF.